Included here is one T cell receptor beta chain sequence, with context. The data derive from a study of blood T cell repertoires in COVID-19. Overall study: Whether acute or convalescent, the COVID-19 samples came from the United States, Italy and Spain. The analysed material was cDNA or gDNA that came from T cells, B-cell-depleted T cells, or PBMCs.

Here immunoSEQ multiplex PCR was the method, and the copy in TCRdb shows in-frame clones only, minus some. The sample shows about 45,000 clones, 83% of them seen only once. V trimming: 1 base; J trimming: 3 bases; junction bases outside the gene matches: 3. CDR3 length: 14 residues. Germline assignment: CDR1 MGHRA and CDR2 YSYEKL. V usage is TRBV4-1 and J usage is TRBJ2-7, with 7 bases matching TRBD2. Input material: peripheral blood. This TCR came from a man aged 80 or over in a cohort sampled during active COVID-19. The CDR3 here is CASSQVGLVYEQYF. CDR3 coding DNA: TGCGCCAGCAGCCAAGTAGGACTAGTCTACGAGCAGTACTTC.